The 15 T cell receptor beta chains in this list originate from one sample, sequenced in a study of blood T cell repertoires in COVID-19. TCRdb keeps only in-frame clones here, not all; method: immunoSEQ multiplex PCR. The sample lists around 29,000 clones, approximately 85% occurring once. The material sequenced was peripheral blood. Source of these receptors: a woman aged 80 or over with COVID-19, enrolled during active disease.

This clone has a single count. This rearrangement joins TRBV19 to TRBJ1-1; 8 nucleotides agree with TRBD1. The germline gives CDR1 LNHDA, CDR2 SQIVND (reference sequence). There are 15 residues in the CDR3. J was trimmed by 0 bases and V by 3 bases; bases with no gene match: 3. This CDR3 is CASSIGQGVNTEAFF. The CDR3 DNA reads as TGTGCCAGTAGTATCGGACAGGGAGTGAACACTGAAGCTTTCTTT. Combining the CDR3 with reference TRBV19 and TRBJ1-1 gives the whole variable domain DGGITQSPKYLFRKEGQNVTLSCEQNLNHDAMYWYRQDPGQGLRLIYYSQIVNDFQKGDIAEGYSVSREKKESFPLTVTSAQKNPTAFYLCASSIGQGVNTEAFFGQGTRLTVV.

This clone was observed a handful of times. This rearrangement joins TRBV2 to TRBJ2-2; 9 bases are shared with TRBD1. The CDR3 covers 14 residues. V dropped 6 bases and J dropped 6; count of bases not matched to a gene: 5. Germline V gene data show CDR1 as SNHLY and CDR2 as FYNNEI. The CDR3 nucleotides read TGTGCCAGCAGGGGGGACAGGGTGGCCGGGGAGCTGTTTTTT. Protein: CASRGDRVAGELFF.

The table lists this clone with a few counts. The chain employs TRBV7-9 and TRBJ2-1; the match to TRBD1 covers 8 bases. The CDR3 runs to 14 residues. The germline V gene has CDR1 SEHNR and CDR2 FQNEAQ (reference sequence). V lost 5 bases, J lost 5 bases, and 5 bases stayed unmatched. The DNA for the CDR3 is TGTGCCAGCAGCCGCGGGACAGGCGACAATGAGCAGTTCTTC. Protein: CASSRGTGDNEQFF.

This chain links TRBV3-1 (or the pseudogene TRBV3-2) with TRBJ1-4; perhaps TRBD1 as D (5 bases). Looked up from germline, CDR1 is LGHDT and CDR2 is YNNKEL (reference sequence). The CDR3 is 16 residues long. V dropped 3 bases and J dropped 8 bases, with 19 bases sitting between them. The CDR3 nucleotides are TGTGCCAGCAGCCAGATCGGGTCAGGGATCGAGGAAAAACTGTTTTTT. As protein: CASSQIGSGIEEKLFF.

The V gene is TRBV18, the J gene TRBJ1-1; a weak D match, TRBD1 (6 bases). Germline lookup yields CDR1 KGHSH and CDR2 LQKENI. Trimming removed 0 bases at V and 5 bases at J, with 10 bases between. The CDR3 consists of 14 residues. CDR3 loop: CASSPPGGRTEAFF. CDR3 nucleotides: TGTGCCAGCTCACCACCGGGGGGGCGTACTGAAGCTTTCTTT.

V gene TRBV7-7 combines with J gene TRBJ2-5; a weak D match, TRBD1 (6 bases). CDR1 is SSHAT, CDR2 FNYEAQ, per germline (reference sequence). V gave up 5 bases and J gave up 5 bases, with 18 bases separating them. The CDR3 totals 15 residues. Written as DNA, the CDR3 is TGTGCCAGCAGCCGTATACAGGGTTTTGGTGAGACCCAGTACTTC. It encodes CASSRIQGFGETQYF.

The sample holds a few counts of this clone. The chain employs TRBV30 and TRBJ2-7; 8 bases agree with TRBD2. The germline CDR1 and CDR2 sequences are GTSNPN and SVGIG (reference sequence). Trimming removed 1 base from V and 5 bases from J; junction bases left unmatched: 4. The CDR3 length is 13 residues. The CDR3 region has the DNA TGTGCCTGGAGTGCCGGGGGGGCCAACGAGCAGTACTTC. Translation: CAWSAGGANEQYF.

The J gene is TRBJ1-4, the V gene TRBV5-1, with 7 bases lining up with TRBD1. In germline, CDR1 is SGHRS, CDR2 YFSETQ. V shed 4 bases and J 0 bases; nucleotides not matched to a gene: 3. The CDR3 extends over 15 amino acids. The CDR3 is CASSTQGTTNEKLFF. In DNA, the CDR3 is TGCGCCAGCAGCACACAGGGGACAACTAATGAAAAACTGTTTTTT.

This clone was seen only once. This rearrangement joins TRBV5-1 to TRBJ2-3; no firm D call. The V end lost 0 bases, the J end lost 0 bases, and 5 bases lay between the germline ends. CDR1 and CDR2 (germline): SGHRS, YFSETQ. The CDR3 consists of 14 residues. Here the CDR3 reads CASSLGASTDTQYF. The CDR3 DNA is TGCGCCAGCAGCTTGGGGGCTAGCACAGATACGCAGTATTTT.

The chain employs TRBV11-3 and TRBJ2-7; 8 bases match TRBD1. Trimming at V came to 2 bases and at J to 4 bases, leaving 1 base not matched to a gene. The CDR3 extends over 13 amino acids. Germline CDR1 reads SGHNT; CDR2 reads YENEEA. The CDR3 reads CASSLYRGYEQYF. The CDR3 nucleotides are TGTGCCAGCAGCTTATACAGGGGGTACGAGCAGTACTTC. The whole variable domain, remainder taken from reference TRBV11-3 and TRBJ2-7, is EAGVVQSPRYKIIEKKQPVAFWCNPISGHNTLYWYLQNLGQGPELLIRYENEEAVDDSQLPKDRFSAERLKGVDSTLKIQPAELGDSAVYLCASSLYRGYEQYFGPGTRLTVT.

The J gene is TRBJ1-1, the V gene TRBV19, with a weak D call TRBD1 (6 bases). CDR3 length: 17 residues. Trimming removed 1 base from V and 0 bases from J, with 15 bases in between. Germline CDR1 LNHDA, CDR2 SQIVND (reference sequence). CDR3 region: CASSIGTEKPVNTEAFF. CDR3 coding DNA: TGTGCCAGTAGTATAGGGACAGAGAAACCCGTGAACACTGAAGCTTTCTTT.

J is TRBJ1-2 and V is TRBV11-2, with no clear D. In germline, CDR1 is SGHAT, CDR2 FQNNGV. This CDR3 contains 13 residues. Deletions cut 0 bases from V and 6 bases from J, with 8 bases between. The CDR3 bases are TGTGCCAGCAGCTTAGAGGCCCCCCATGGCTACACCTTC. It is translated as CASSLEAPHGYTF.

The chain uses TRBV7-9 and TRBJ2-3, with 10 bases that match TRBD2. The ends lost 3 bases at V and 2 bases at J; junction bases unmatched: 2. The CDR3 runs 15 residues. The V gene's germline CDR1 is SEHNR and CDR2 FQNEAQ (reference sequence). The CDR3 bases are TGTGCCAGCAGCTTCAGCGGGGGGGCCACAGATACGCAGTATTTT. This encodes CASSFSGGATDTQYF.

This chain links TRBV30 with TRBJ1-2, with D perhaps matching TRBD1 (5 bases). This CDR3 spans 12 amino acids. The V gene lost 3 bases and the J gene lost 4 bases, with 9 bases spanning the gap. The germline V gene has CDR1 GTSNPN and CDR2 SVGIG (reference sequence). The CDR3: CAWRGLSYGYTF. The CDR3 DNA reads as TGTGCCTGGAGGGGACTGTCCTATGGCTACACCTTC. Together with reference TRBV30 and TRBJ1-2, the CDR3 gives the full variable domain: SQTIHQWPATLVQPVGSPLSLECTVEGTSNPNLYWYRQAAGRGLQLLFYSVGIGQISSEVPQNLSASRPQDRQFILSSKKLLLSDSGFYLCAWRGLSYGYTFGSGTRLTVV.

CDR3 protein: CASSLGRGLPTYEQYF. CDR3 DNA: TGTGCCAGCAGCTTAGGTCGGGGACTACCCACCTACGAGCAGTACTTC. This chain connects TRBV11-3 to TRBJ2-7; TRBD2 matches at 7 bases. Germline V gives CDR1 SGHNT, CDR2 YENEEA. After removal of 1 base from V and 2 bases from J, the junction contained 8 bases not matched to a gene. CDR3 length: 16 amino acids.